This passage covers 5 T cell receptor beta chains from one sample sequenced in a study. TCRdb passed the RT-PCR reads through MiXCR, listing each CDR3 protein once. This repertoire shows about 700,000 distinct CDR3 sequences, 12% to 15% found once; its top ten account for about 3.6%. The material sequenced was memory CD4+ T cells from blood. The receptor set was obtained from a female donor in good health, serving as a healthy control.

In this sample, this clonotype turned up a few times. The V and J genes are TRBV28 and TRBJ1-2, with D unclear. Germline V gives CDR1 MDHEN, CDR2 SYDVKM. V dropped 6 bases and J dropped 0 bases, with 8 bases sitting between them. The CDR3 runs 13 residues. CDR3 in amino acids: CASSRPPNYGYTF. The CDR3 coding sequence is TGTGCCAGCAGCCGACCCCCTAACTATGGCTACACCTTC.

This clonotype was observed many times. The V gene is TRBV20-1, the J gene TRBJ1-1; no reliable D call. V dropped 6 bases and J dropped 6 bases, with 8 bases sitting between them. The CDR3 loop spans 10 amino acids. CDR1 and CDR2 (germline): DFQATT, SNEGSKA (reference sequence). For the CDR3, the DNA is TGCAGTGCCAAACGGGCTGAAGCTTTCTTT. Amino acids: CSAKRAEAFF.

This CDR3 is CSAKTSGRAGPKNIQYF. CDR3 sequence (DNA): TGCAGTGCCAAGACTAGCGGGAGGGCCGGCCCCAAAAACATTCAGTACTTC. The chain employs TRBV20-1 and TRBJ2-4, with 14 bases fitting TRBD2. Germline CDR1 is DFQATT and CDR2 is SNEGSKA (reference sequence). The CDR3 runs 17 residues. Unmatched junction bases numbered 9, after V lost 6 bases and J lost 2 bases.

This clonotype was observed a handful of times. V usage is TRBV10-3 and J usage is TRBJ2-7; a possible D gene is TRBD2 (5 bases). This CDR3 has 13 residues. Germline V gene lookup returns CDR1 ENHRY and CDR2 SYGVKD. The ends were cut back, 6 bases at V and 2 bases at J, with 11 bases in the middle. CDR3 loop: CAIRARAPYEQYF. In nucleotides, the CDR3 is TGTGCCATCAGGGCGAGGGCCCCCTACGAGCAGTACTTC.

This clonotype has just a few counts. The V call is TRBV7-9, the J call TRBJ1-5; perhaps TRBD1 as D (5 bases). The CDR3 consists of 15 residues. Trimming shortened V by 3 bases and J by 3 bases, and 12 bases separated the two germline ends. Germline lookup yields CDR1 SEHNR and CDR2 FQNEAQ (reference sequence). Here the CDR3 DNA reads TGTGCCAGCAGCTTTGGGTCGGGGCACAATCAGCCCCAGCATTTT. Amino acids: CASSFGSGHNQPQHF.